This T cell receptor (beta chain) comes out of a study of cytomegalovirus exposure and HLA in healthy donors. Study overall: Roughly 80 million unique TCRs from HLA-typed donors made up an early data release. Notes on the study in general: Researchers counted around 150 TCR beta chains as cytomegalovirus-associated. A few CMV-associated chains were confirmed in vitro to be specific for CMV antigens.

V lost 2 bases and J 2 bases, leaving 7 bases between the germline ends. The CDR3 has 13 amino acids. The V gene's germline CDR1 is MNHEY and CDR2 SVGAGI. Primers for the PCR totalled 60 Vbeta and 13 Jbeta. The protocol was immunoSEQ multiplex PCR, while the TCRdb copy is restricted to in-frame clones and leaves out a portion. The sample consists of roughly 130,000 clones, approximately 80% of them appearing once. This clone was counted between two and nine times. The antigen is not known. The sequencing input was PBMCs. The sequence was obtained from a man aged 35 to 55 in good health and CMV-seronegative. This chain links TRBV6-5 with TRBJ2-7; possible D gene TRBD1, 6 bases. In nucleotides, the CDR3 is TGTGCCAGCAGTTACGGACAGCCCTACGAGCAGTACTTC. Translation gives CASSYGQPYEQYF.